These T cell receptor beta chains were read from a single sample in a study of blood T cell repertoires in COVID-19. Sequencing was performed with immunoSEQ multiplex PCR; in TCRdb, only in-frame clones are kept and a portion is missing. The data hold 150,000 to 200,000 clones, with about four fifths observed a single time. Specimen: PBMCs or T cells enriched from blood (not recorded which). The receptors shown here come from a woman aged 25 to 39 who had been exposed to COVID-19. Each CDR3 is given with its conserved first and last residue. D genes are given only for firm matches. The size entry is marked missing in some rows and otherwise reads once, few, many or a size class.

NA | TRBJ1-4 | TRBV19 | NA | TGTGCCAGTAGTCTCGACTTTTTCGCGGTCCTTGAAAAACTGTTTTTT | CASSLDFFAVLEKLFF
NA | TRBJ2-6 | TRBV3-1/TRBV3-2 | NA | TGTGCCAGCAGCCAAGATATCTCTGGGGCCAACGTCCTGACTTTC | CASSQDISGANVLTF
NA | TRBJ1-2 | TRBV3-1/TRBV3-2 | NA | TGTGCCAGCAGCTCCGTAGGAGGGAGCGGTTATGGCTACACCTTC | CASSSVGGSGYGYTF
NA | TRBJ1-2 | TRBV2 | few | TGTGCCAGCAGTACGCAGGGGATGAACGGCTACACCTTC | CASSTQGMNGYTF
NA | TRBJ1-4 | TRBV15 | NA | TGTGCCACCAGCGGAACCCCACTGAGGGTGTTGACTAATGAAAAACTGTTTTTT | CATSGTPLRVLTNEKLFF
TRBD1 | TRBJ1-1 | TRBV5-1 | NA | TGCGCCAGCAGCTTGGAGGGGTCGGACAGGGGAGCTTTCTTT | CASSLEGSDRGAFF
NA | TRBJ2-7 | TRBV2 | once | TGTGCCAGCAGTGAGGGGACTGGGATGGCCGAGCAGTACTTC | CASSEGTGMAEQYF
NA | TRBJ2-3 | TRBV27 | NA | TGTGCCAGCAGTTTCGGGGGGCGGGATACGCAGTATTTT | CASSFGGRDTQYF
TRBD1 | TRBJ1-5 | TRBV5-1 | NA | TGCGCCAGCAGCCCCGGACAGGGAAGCAATCAGCCCCAGCATTTT | CASSPGQGSNQPQHF
NA | TRBJ1-2 | TRBV6-5 | NA | TGTGCCAGCACCCAGGGTGTCTATGGCTACACCTTC | CASTQGVYGYTF
NA | TRBJ2-3 | TRBV7-8 | NA | TGTGCCAGCAGCTGGAGGGTGTCAGCTACTATGAATAAGGATACGCAGTATTTT | CASSWRVSATMNKDTQYF
NA | TRBJ1-1 | TRBV5-1 | NA | TGCGCCAGCAGCTATCACCTCCGGGGGTTGACTGAAGCTTTCTTT | CASSYHLRGLTEAFF
NA | TRBJ2-2 | TRBV9 | NA | TGTGCCAGCAGCCCTGGGGGGTCCACCGGGGAGCTGTTTTTT | CASSPGGSTGELFF
TRBD1 | TRBJ1-6 | TRBV3-1/TRBV3-2 | NA | TGTGCCAGCCGCCAAGGACAGGGGGTAACATCACCCCTCCACTTT | CASRQGQGVTSPLHF
NA | TRBJ1-6 | TRBV7-2 | once | TGTGCCAGCAGCTTAGGGCAGGGCTCCTATAATTCACCCCTCCACTTT | CASSLGQGSYNSPLHF
NA | TRBJ1-6 | TRBV6-5 | few | TGTGCCAGCAGTTACTCGAGGGGGGGTTCACCCCTCCACTTT | CASSYSRGGSPLHF
NA | TRBJ1-2 | TRBV6-5 | many | TGTGCCAGCAGTTACTCAGGGGGAGGGTATGGCTATGGCTACACCTTC | CASSYSGGGYGYGYTF
NA | TRBJ2-6 | TRBV5-4 | NA | TGTGCCAGCCGAGGGGGGGGAAACTCTGGGGCCAACGTCCTGACTTTC | CASRGGGNSGANVLTF
NA | TRBJ1-5 | TRBV19 | NA | TGTGCCAGTAGTCCAGACAGGAATCAGCCCCAGCATTTT | CASSPDRNQPQHF
TRBD1 | TRBJ1-2 | TRBV12-3/TRBV12-4 | NA | TGTGCCAGCAGCCCGGACAGGAGCTATGGCTACACCTTC | CASSPDRSYGYTF
TRBD2 | TRBJ2-7 | TRBV2 | NA | TGTGCCGGCAGACAGGGCGGACTAGCGGGGGTTGAGTACGAGCAGTACTTC | CAGRQGGLAGVEYEQYF
TRBD2 | TRBJ2-7 | TRBV19 | NA | TGTGCCAGTACCGACGGGGAGGGTGGTCTGAGGGAGCAGTACTTC | CASTDGEGGLREQYF
NA | TRBJ1-2 | TRBV6-5 | once | TGTGCCAGCAGTTACTCGCAGGGGAACTATGGCTACACCTTC | CASSYSQGNYGYTF
NA | TRBJ1-2 | TRBV6-5 | NA | TGTGCCAGCAGTTCAGGGCAAACCTACTATGGCTACACCTTC | CASSSGQTYYGYTF
NA | TRBJ2-1 | TRBV6-5 | NA | TGTGCCAGCGGTCAAAACTCGGGGACATACAATGAGCAGTTCTTC | CASGQNSGTYNEQFF
TRBD1 | TRBJ1-2 | TRBV2 | NA | TGTGCCAGCACCTCGGACAGGGGTAGCTACACCTTC | CASTSDRGSYTF
TRBD1 | TRBJ1-4 | TRBV4-3 | NA | TGCGCCAGCAGCCAAGATAACAGGGGTAATGAAAAACTGTTTTTT | CASSQDNRGNEKLFF
NA | TRBJ2-7 | TRBV20-1 | NA | TGCAGTGCTAGAATGGGAGAAGAGCAGTACTTC | CSARMGEEQYF
TRBD2 | TRBJ2-7 | TRBV24-1 | NA | TGTGCCACCAGTGACAACCAGATACCCGGGACTAGCGGCTACGAGCAGTACTTC | CATSDNQIPGTSGYEQYF
TRBD2 | TRBJ2-5 | TRBV5-1 | NA | TGCGCCAGCAGTTTGGGACTAGCCGACATCACCCGGGGGCCGACCCAGTACTTC | CASSLGLADITRGPTQYF
TRBD2 | TRBJ2-4 | TRBV5-4 | NA | TGTGCCAGCAGCGCCCGGACTAGCGGGGGGGCAAACATTCAGTACTTC | CASSARTSGGANIQYF
TRBD2 | TRBJ2-2 | TRBV5-4 | once | TGTGCCAGCAGCGAACTAGCGTCCCCCGGGGAGCTGTTTTTT | CASSELASPGELFF
NA | TRBJ2-4 | TRBV5-5 | NA | TGTGCCAGCAGCTTTGGAGGAAATAAGAAAAACATTCAGTACTTC | CASSFGGNKKNIQYF
NA | TRBJ2-7 | TRBV6-2/TRBV6-3 | NA | TGTGCCAGCAGTTACAGAGACTACGAGCAGTACTTC | CASSYRDYEQYF
NA | TRBJ1-1 | TRBV7-9 | NA | TGTGCCAGCAGCTACACGGCCGCGGTGGCAGACAGGAACACTGAAGCTTTCTTT | CASSYTAAVADRNTEAFF
NA | TRBJ2-1 | TRBV3-1/TRBV3-2 | once | TGTGCCAGCAGCCAAGGCCAGTACAATGAGCAGTTCTTC | CASSQGQYNEQFF
NA | TRBJ1-5 | TRBV12-5 | NA | TGTGCTAGTGCCTCGAGTGAACCCCAGCATTTT | CASASSEPQHF
TRBD1 | TRBJ1-2 | TRBV19 | NA | TGTGCCAGTAGTATAGATTTATGGGACAGGGGCTATGGCTACACCTTC | CASSIDLWDRGYGYTF
TRBD1 | TRBJ1-1 | TRBV5-1 | NA | TGCGCCAGCAGCCAACAGGGGAATGAAGCTTTCTTT | CASSQQGNEAFF
NA | TRBJ1-1 | TRBV3-1/TRBV3-2 | NA | TGTGCCAGCAGCCAAGCTGGACAGAGGCCTGAAGCTTTCTTT | CASSQAGQRPEAFF
TRBD2 | TRBJ2-7 | TRBV4-1 | NA | TGCGCCAGCAGCCAAGATGAGCGGGGGGGACGCGAGCAGTACTTC | CASSQDERGGREQYF
NA | TRBJ1-3 | TRBV30 | NA | TGTGCCTGGAGTTCGGACAGTTCCAGCTCTGGAAACACCATATATTTT | CAWSSDSSSSGNTIYF
NA | TRBJ1-5 | TRBV19 | NA | TGTGCCAGTAGTATCAGGGCTGCGGTCACTCAGCCCCAGCATTTT | CASSIRAAVTQPQHF
NA | TRBJ1-5 | TRBV2 | NA | TGTGCCAGCAGTACCGACAGTCGCGGTCAGCCCCAGCATTTT | CASSTDSRGQPQHF
TRBD2 | TRBJ2-3 | TRBV7-7 | NA | TGTGCCAGCAGCTTGACTAGCGCTGACACAGATACGCAGTATTTT | CASSLTSADTDTQYF
TRBD1 | TRBJ2-7 | TRBV5-6 | NA | TGTGCCAGCAGCTTGGGATACGAGACAGGGGGGTACGAGCAGTACTTC | CASSLGYETGGYEQYF